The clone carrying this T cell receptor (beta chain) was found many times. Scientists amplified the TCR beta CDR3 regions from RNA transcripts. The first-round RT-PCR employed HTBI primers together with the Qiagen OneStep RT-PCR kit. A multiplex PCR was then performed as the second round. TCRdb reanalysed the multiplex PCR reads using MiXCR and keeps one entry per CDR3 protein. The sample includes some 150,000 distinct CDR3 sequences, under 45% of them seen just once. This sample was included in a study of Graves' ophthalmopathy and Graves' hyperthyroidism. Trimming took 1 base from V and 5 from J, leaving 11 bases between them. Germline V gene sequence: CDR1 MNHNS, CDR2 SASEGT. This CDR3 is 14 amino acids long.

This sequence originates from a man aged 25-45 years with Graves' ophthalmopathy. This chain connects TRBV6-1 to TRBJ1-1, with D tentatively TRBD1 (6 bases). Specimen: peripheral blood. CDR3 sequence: CASSEVGGRTEAFF. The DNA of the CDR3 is TGTGCCAGCAGTGAAGTCGGGGGGCGAACTGAAGCTTTCTTT.